This TCR beta chain was recovered during a study of Ad26.COV2.S vaccination and SARS-CoV-2 variants. In the study overall: Dosing was one shot or two shots 56 days apart.

As regards this clone: Its antigen remains unidentified.

Indicated treatment: 19 received Ad26.COV2.S at low or high dose, single or two shots; five or six received placebo; per-sample allocation not given. Sampling occurred on day 63 after the first vaccine or placebo injection. Profiling relied on immunoSEQ multiplex PCR, and the TCRdb table lists in-frame clones only, not all of them. The sample lists roughly 390,000 clones, roughly nine tenths seen once, with approximately 3.7% in the top ten. Overall study results and limits: Recipients of either vaccine or placebo displayed similar breadth of non-spike TCRs.

The CDR3 spans 15 residues. Germline loops: CDR1 SGHVS, CDR2 FNYEAQ. With 1 base removed from V and 2 bases from J, the gap between germline ends came to 8 bases. The TCR comes from a person aged 18 to 65 who received the Ad26.COV2.S COVID-19 vaccine or a placebo. The material sequenced was peripheral blood, taken in a trial of Ad26.COV2.S vaccine versus placebo. The genes are TRBV7-6 and TRBJ1-4; unclear D gene. CDR3 region: CASSLVAGTNEKLFF. Written as DNA, the CDR3 is TGTGCCAGCAGCTTAGTTGCCGGTACTAATGAAAAACTGTTTTTT. The full variable domain, completed using reference TRBV7-6 and TRBJ1-4, is GAGVSQSPRYKVTKRGQDVALRCDPISGHVSLYWYRQALGQGPEFLTYFNYEAQQDKSGLPNDRFSAERPEGSISTLTIQRTEQRDSAMYRCASSLVAGTNEKLFFGSGTQLSVL.